A single T cell receptor beta chain is shown here with its context. Its antigen remains unknown. The CDR3 covers 14 residues. CDR1 SGHDT and CDR2 YYEEEE come from the germline V gene. The germline V and J ends were trimmed by 3 bases and 4 bases, with 13 bases remaining between them. This entry belongs to a study of response to subunit inactivated influenza vaccine. Points from the study as a whole: The authors suggested that few new T cells are recruited per seasonal influenza vaccination.

TCRdb called the RT-PCR reads again in MiXCR, with one record for every CDR3 protein. The sample records 150,000 or so distinct CDR3 sequences, around 10% being singletons. The sequence derives from a man aged 50-75 years who received an inactivated influenza vaccine. The chain recombines TRBV5-6 with TRBJ1-1; maybe TRBD1 (6 bases). Material: CD8+ T cells sorted from PBMCs, obtained 23 to 25 months after vaccination. The CDR3 region has the DNA TGTGCCAGCAGCTCCGGGGGCCTCGGCACTGAAGCTTTCTTT. Its protein is CASSSGGLGTEAFF.